Below are 14 T cell receptor beta chains sequenced from a single sample in a study of human T cells and chemical hapten exposure. In TCRdb, the RACE reads were re-called with MiXCR into one record per CDR3 protein. The data contain about 40,000 distinct CDR3 sequences, 10% of them singletons. Time point of the sample: pre-sensitization, week 0. Regarding treatment: therapeutic diphenylcyclopropenone sensitization with weekly scalp DPC. The sequences come from whole blood, collected in connection with sensitization to the hapten diphenylcyclopropenone (DPC). The receptors stem from a man aged 25 to 45 with alopecia areata. Some clones in this sample may be carry-over from other donors' samples.

The rearrangement uses TRBV20-1 and TRBJ1-5; D is perhaps TRBD1 (5 bases). Trimming took 3 bases from V and 6 from J, leaving 12 bases between them. The CDR3 is made up of 13 amino acids. Germline CDR1 DFQATT, CDR2 SNEGSKA (reference sequence). The CDR3 spells CSARGGSGQPQHF. CDR3 DNA: TGCAGTGCTAGGGGGGGATCAGGTCAGCCCCAGCATTTT.

This clonotype was picked up a small number of times. The gene calls are TRBV7-2 and TRBJ1-4; D unclear. The germline gives CDR1 SGHTA, CDR2 FQGNSA. V lost 5 bases and J lost 0, with 13 bases in between. The CDR3 has 16 amino acids. The CDR3 sequence: CASSPDAASTNEKLFF. As DNA, the CDR3 is TGTGCCAGCAGCCCGGACGCGGCCTCAACTAATGAAAAACTGTTTTTT.

The chain recombines TRBV10-3 with TRBJ1-5; D gene unclear. From germline, CDR1 is ENHRY and CDR2 SYGVKD. CDR3 length equals 13 residues. V lost 7 bases and J 1 base, leaving 8 bases between the germline ends. The CDR3 loop reads CAIKGQSNQPQHF. In nucleotides, the CDR3 is TGTGCCATCAAAGGGCAGAGCAATCAGCCCCAGCATTTT.

V gene TRBV5-5 combines with J gene TRBJ1-5; TRBD1 might be the D (6 bases). Trimming pared 4 bases from V and 0 bases from J, leaving 17 bases between. The germline CDR1 and CDR2 sequences are SGHKS and YYEKEE (reference sequence). This CDR3 has 17 residues. This chain's CDR3 is CASSRGTGRDSNQPQHF. The CDR3 DNA is TGTGCCAGCAGCCGGGGAACAGGGAGGGATAGCAATCAGCCCCAGCATTTT.

This clonotype occurred a few times. The rearrangement links TRBV5-1 to TRBJ1-5; 7 nucleotides match TRBD1. J gave up 4 bases and V 0 bases, and 1 base lay outside the gene matches. The germline V gene encodes CDR1 SGHRS and CDR2 YFSETQ. The CDR3 totals 14 residues. CDR3 sequence (DNA): TGCGCCAGCAGCTTGGGGGACAGAAATCAGCCCCAGCATTTT. The encoded protein is CASSLGDRNQPQHF. The variable domain in full, with the rest retrieved from reference TRBV5-1 and TRBJ1-5, is KAGVTQTPRYLIKTRGQQVTLSCSPISGHRSVSWYQQTPGQGLQFLFEYFSETQRNKGNFPGRFSGRQFSNSRSEMNVSTLELGDSALYLCASSLGDRNQPQHFGDGTRLSIL.

Many counts were recorded for this clonotype. The rearrangement uses TRBV20-1 and TRBJ1-1; 9 bases agree with TRBD1. V shed 4 bases, J shed 2 bases, and the junction held 5 bases outside the gene matches. There are 14 residues in the CDR3. Germline CDR1 is DFQATT and CDR2 is SNEGSKA (reference sequence). In nucleotides, the CDR3 is TGCAGTGCTAAAAGGGGACAGGGCAACACTGAAGCTTTCTTT. Translated, it gives CSAKRGQGNTEAFF.

This clonotype was seen repeatedly, ten times or more. This rearrangement joins TRBV11-2 to TRBJ1-2, with D uncertain. V was pared by 2 bases and J by 5 bases, with 9 bases between. The CDR3 loop spans 13 amino acids. The germline gives CDR1 SGHAT, CDR2 FQNNGV. CDR3 nucleotide sequence: TGTGCCAGCAGCTTAATAAAAGGGTATGGCTACACCTTC. Translation: CASSLIKGYGYTF. Based on the CDR3 plus reference TRBV11-2 and TRBJ1-2, the full variable domain is EAGVAQSPRYKIIEKRQSVAFWCNPISGHATLYWYQQILGQGPKLLIQFQNNGVVDDSQLPKDRFSAERLKGVDSTLKIQPAKLEDSAVYLCASSLIKGYGYTFGSGTRLTVV.

This rearrangement joins TRBV5-1 to TRBJ2-5; TRBD2 might be the D (6 bases). CDR1 and CDR2 (germline): SGHRS, YFSETQ. The V gene lost 4 bases and the J gene lost 1 base, with 14 bases spanning the gap. This CDR3 has 15 amino acids. CDR3 loop: CASSTGTQTQETQYF. As DNA, the CDR3 is TGCGCCAGCAGCACCGGGACTCAAACCCAAGAGACCCAGTACTTC.

This clonotype was picked up many times. The chain has TRBV10-3 and TRBJ2-1, with 8 bases fitting TRBD2. CDR1 is ENHRY, CDR2 SYGVKD, per germline. The CDR3 runs 13 residues. J was trimmed by 6 bases and V by 7 bases; bases with no gene match: 5. CDR3 loop: CAITSLAGNEQFF. DNA for the CDR3: TGTGCCATCACCTCCCTAGCGGGCAATGAGCAGTTCTTC.

In its sample, this clonotype was seen many times. The rearrangement joins TRBV12-3 or TRBV12-4 to TRBJ1-1; D perhaps matches TRBD1 (6 bases). This CDR3 has 12 amino acids. V lost 5 bases and J lost 10, with 14 bases in between. The CDR3 region has the DNA TGTGCCAGCAGTCTAGACAGGATCCGAGCTTTCTTT. Translated: CASSLDRIRAFF.

Only a few counts were recorded for this clonotype. The rearrangement uses TRBV6-5 and TRBJ2-2; 8 bases are shared with TRBD2. Germline CDR1 MNHEY, CDR2 SVGAGI. CDR3 size: 17 residues. V was pared by 2 bases and J by 2 bases, with 7 bases of the junction left unmatched. The chain's CDR3 is CASSYRSGSINTGELFF. The CDR3 coding sequence is TGTGCCAGCAGTTACCGGAGCGGGAGTATCAACACCGGGGAGCTGTTTTTT.

In its sample, this clonotype was seen many times. The V gene is TRBV9, the J gene TRBJ2-3; TRBD1 might be the D (5 bases). Germline lookup yields CDR1 SGDLS and CDR2 YYNGEE. V was cut by 0 bases and J by 7 bases, with 15 bases left in between. The CDR3 contains 15 residues. The CDR3 sequence: CASSVVDSPPNTQYF. In DNA form, the CDR3 reads TGTGCCAGCAGCGTAGTAGACAGCCCCCCTAATACGCAGTATTTT.

This clonotype was seen at least ten times. The V call is TRBV12-3 or TRBV12-4, the J call TRBJ1-2; D call uncertain. The CDR3 contains 15 residues. V lost 6 bases to trimming and J lost 8 bases, with 22 bases between them. The CDR3 loop is CASSRLGRSFGGYTF. The DNA for the CDR3 is TGTGCCAGCAGCCGCTTGGGCAGAAGCTTTGGCGGCTACACCTTC.

This clonotype showed up just a few times. The chain has TRBV5-1 and TRBJ2-6; D is uncertain. CDR1 SGHRS and CDR2 YFSETQ come from the germline V gene. The V end was cut by 3 bases, the J end by 4 bases, with 14 bases between. This CDR3 has 16 amino acids. The DNA of the CDR3 is TGCGCCAGCAGCTCGGACCCAGGAGTCGGGGCCAACGTCCTGACTTTC. It codes for CASSSDPGVGANVLTF.